One and the same sample provided the 11 T cell receptor beta chains below, sequenced in a study of cytomegalovirus exposure and HLA in healthy donors. Primers included in the PCR were 60 Vbeta and 13 Jbeta primers. Method: immunoSEQ multiplex PCR; TCRdb's copy keeps in-frame clones and lacks some. The sample contains some 66,000 clones, 78% of which appear only once. The sequencing input was PBMCs. The receptors were gathered from a man aged 40-49 years in good health and CMV-seronegative.

The chain is built from TRBV5-6 and TRBJ2-1; TRBD2 is a possible D gene (6 bases). Trimming left V 4 bases short and J 3 bases short, with 20 bases between. The CDR3 length is 17 residues. Germline V gene sequence: CDR1 SGHDT, CDR2 YYEEEE. The CDR3 loop reads CASSPQLAKIGYNEQFF. CDR3 nucleotide sequence: TGTGCCAGCAGCCCCCAACTAGCCAAGATAGGCTACAATGAGCAGTTCTTC.

V usage is TRBV10-1 and J usage is TRBJ2-2; TRBD1 agrees at 9 bases. Germline CDR1 reads WNHNN; CDR2 reads SYGVQD (reference sequence). V lost 5 bases, J lost 3 bases, and 13 bases stayed unmatched. This CDR3 has 18 residues. CDR3 bases: TGCGCCAGCAGTACCTCCGGGACAGGGACGATCGACACCGGGGAGCTGTTTTTT. This encodes CASSTSGTGTIDTGELFF.

The rearrangement links TRBV19 to TRBJ2-1; the match to TRBD1 covers 8 bases. Trimming at V came to 1 base and at J to 8 bases, leaving 7 bases not matched to a gene. Germline-derived CDR1 and CDR2 are LNHDA and SQIVND (reference sequence). This CDR3 is 15 amino acids long. The CDR3 here is CASSIGGTGRYEQFF. As DNA, the CDR3 is TGTGCCAGTAGTATAGGTGGGACAGGACGATATGAGCAGTTCTTC.

The chain recombines TRBV28 with TRBJ2-7; tentative D call: TRBD1 (6 bases). This CDR3 spans 17 amino acids. CDR1 and CDR2 (germline): MDHEN, SYDVKM. Trimming removed 6 bases at V and 2 bases at J, with 23 bases between. Written as DNA, the CDR3 is TGTGCCAGCAGCTTTATCGTGGGCCAGGGGTATCCCTACGAGCAGTACTTC. Translation: CASSFIVGQGYPYEQYF.

The rearrangement links TRBV6-5 to TRBJ2-3; D is possibly TRBD2 (5 bases). Trimming took 5 bases from V and 1 from J, leaving 13 bases between them. The V gene's germline CDR1 is MNHEY and CDR2 SVGAGI. CDR3 length: 15 amino acids. In DNA form, the CDR3 reads TGTGCCAGCAGTGTCCGGGCCGGGGGCACAGATACGCAGTATTTT. This translates into CASSVRAGGTDTQYF.

The V gene is TRBV6-4, the J gene TRBJ2-2, with 7 bases that match TRBD1. There are 13 residues in the CDR3. The V gene's germline CDR1 is MRHNA and CDR2 SNTAGT. The ends lost 4 bases at V and 5 bases at J; junction bases unmatched: 1. The CDR3 DNA follows: TGTGCCAGCAGTGGACAGGGAACCGGGGAGCTGTTTTTT. Protein sequence: CASSGQGTGELFF.

The chain recombines TRBV7-2 with TRBJ2-5, with 8 bases identical to TRBD1. In germline, CDR1 is SGHTA, CDR2 FQGNSA. V trimming: 4 bases; J trimming: 5 bases; junction bases outside the gene matches: 12. CDR3 size: 16 residues. CDR3 protein: CASSSTTGAGGETQYF. In DNA, the CDR3 is TGTGCCAGCAGCTCGACGACAGGGGCTGGTGGGGAGACCCAGTACTTC.

This clone was counted only a few times. This sequence joins TRBV4-1 and TRBJ2-5; 11 bases line up with TRBD1. The DNA end lines up better with TRBJ2-7; the J call may be wrong. The CDR3 loop spans 15 amino acids. The germline gives CDR1 MGHRA, CDR2 YSYEKL. In nucleotides, the CDR3 is TGCGCCAGCAGCGGCCGGGACAGGGGGTCCTACGAGCAGTACTTC. This sequence encodes CASSGRDRGSYEQYF.

This clone was counted many times. The rearrangement joins TRBV5-1 to TRBJ1-4, with a possible D match to TRBD1 (5 bases). CDR1 is SGHRS and CDR2 is YFSETQ in the germline V gene. This CDR3 is built from 15 residues. Trimming shortened V by 1 base and J by 0 bases, and 7 bases separated the two germline ends. The chain's CDR3 is CASSLSGATNEKLFF. In DNA, the CDR3 is TGCGCCAGCAGCTTGTCGGGGGCAACTAATGAAAAACTGTTTTTT.

This sequence joins TRBV9 and TRBJ2-7, with D unresolved. Trimming stripped 1 base from V and 0 bases from J, with 8 bases between. CDR3 length: 14 residues. The germline gives CDR1 SGDLS, CDR2 YYNGEE. CDR3 nucleotides: TGTGCCAGCAGCGTAAGCCTTACCTCCTACGAGCAGTACTTC. Translation gives CASSVSLTSYEQYF. Complete variable domain (other parts from reference TRBV9 and TRBJ2-7): DSGVTQTPKHLITATGQRVTLRCSPRSGDLSVYWYQQSLDQGLQFLIQYYNGEERAKGNILERFSAQQFPDLHSELNLSSLELGDSALYFCASSVSLTSYEQYFGPGTRLTVT.

J is TRBJ2-7 and V is TRBV28; 7 nucleotides match TRBD1. V gave up 5 bases and J gave up 3 bases; unmatched junction bases: 4. The CDR3 spans 13 residues. Looked up from germline, CDR1 is MDHEN and CDR2 is SYDVKM. CDR3: CASSIGTDYEQYF. The CDR3, as DNA: TGTGCCAGCAGTATCGGGACAGACTACGAGCAGTACTTC. The full variable domain, rest sourced from reference TRBV28 and TRBJ2-7, is DVKVTQSSRYLVKRTGEKVFLECVQDMDHENMFWYRQDPGLGLRLIYFSYDVKMKEKGDIPEGYSVSREKKERFSLILESASTNQTSMYLCASSIGTDYEQYFGPGTRLTVT.